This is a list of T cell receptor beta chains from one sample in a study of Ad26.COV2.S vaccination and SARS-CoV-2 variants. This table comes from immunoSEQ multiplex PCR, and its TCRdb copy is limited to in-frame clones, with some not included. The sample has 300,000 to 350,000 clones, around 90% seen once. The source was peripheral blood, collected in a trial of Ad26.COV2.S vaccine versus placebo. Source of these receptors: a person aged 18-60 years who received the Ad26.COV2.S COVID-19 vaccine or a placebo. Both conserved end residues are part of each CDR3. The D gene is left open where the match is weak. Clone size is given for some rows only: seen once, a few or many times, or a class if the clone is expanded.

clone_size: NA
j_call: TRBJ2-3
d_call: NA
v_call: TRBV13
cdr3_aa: CASSLRQGTDTQYF
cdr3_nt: TGTGCCAGCAGCCTTCGACAGGGCACAGATACGCAGTATTTT

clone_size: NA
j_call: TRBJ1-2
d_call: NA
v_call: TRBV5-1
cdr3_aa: CASSLAEGLHGYTF
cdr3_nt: TGCGCCAGCAGCTTGGCAGAGGGGCTGCATGGCTACACCTTC

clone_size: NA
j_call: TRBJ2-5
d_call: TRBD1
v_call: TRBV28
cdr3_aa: CASSFPEGQGDAETQYF
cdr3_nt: TGTGCCAGCAGTTTCCCTGAGGGACAGGGAGATGCGGAGACCCAGTACTTC

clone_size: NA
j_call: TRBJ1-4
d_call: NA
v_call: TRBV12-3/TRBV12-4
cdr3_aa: CASNNTTNEKLFF
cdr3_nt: TGTGCCAGCAACAACACAACTAATGAAAAACTGTTTTTT

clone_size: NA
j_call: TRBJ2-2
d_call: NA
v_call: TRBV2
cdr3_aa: CASSEKVVANTGELFF
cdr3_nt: TGTGCCAGCAGTGAGAAGGTTGTTGCGAACACCGGGGAGCTGTTTTTT

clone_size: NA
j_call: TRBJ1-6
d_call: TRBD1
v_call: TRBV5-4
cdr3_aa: CASSELGQYGSPLHF
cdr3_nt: TGTGCCAGCAGTGAGCTGGGACAGTATGGTTCACCCCTCCACTTT

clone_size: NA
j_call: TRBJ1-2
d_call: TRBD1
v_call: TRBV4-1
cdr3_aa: CASSQSPGQGLVDGYTF
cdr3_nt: TGCGCCAGCAGCCAGTCTCCGGGACAGGGGTTGGTTGATGGCTACACCTTC

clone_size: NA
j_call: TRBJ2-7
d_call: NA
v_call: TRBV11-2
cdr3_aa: CASSHLGLVIYEQYF
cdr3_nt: TGTGCCAGCAGTCATTTGGGCCTTGTGATCTACGAGCAGTACTTC

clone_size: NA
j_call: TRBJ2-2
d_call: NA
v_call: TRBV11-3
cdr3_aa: CASSRLRTNTGELFF
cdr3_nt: TGTGCCAGCAGTAGGTTAAGAACTAACACCGGGGAGCTGTTTTTT

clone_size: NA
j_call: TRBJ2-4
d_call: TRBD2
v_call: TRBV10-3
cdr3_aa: CAISDPPPSGDPNGDIQYF
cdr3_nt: TGTGCCATCAGTGACCCCCCCCCTAGCGGGGATCCGAACGGGGACATTCAGTACTTC

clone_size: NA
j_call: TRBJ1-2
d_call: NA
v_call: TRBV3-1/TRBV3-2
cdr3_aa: CASSQPRDTTNYGYTF
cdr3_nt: TGTGCCAGCAGCCAACCCCGGGACACGACTAACTATGGCTACACCTTC

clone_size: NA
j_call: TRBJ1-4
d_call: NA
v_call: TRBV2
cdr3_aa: CASTHTEKLFF
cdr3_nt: TGTGCCAGCACCCATACTGAAAAACTGTTTTTT

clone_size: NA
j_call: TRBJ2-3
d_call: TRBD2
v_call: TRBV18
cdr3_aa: CASSPRTSGGTPSTDTQYF
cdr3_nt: TGTGCCAGCTCACCACGGACTAGCGGGGGTACTCCTAGCACAGATACGCAGTATTTT

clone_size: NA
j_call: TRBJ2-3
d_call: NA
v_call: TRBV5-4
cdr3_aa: CASSMGDTQYF
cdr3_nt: TGTGCCAGCAGCATGGGGGATACGCAGTATTTT

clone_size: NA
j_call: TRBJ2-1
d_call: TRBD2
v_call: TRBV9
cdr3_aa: CASSVALWGTSGRNEQFF
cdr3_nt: TGTGCCAGCAGCGTAGCTCTGTGGGGGACTAGCGGGAGAAATGAGCAGTTCTTC

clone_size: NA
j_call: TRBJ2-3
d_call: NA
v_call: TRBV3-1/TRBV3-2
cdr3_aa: CASRLGAADTQYF
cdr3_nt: TGTGCCAGCAGACTCGGCGCGGCAGATACGCAGTATTTT

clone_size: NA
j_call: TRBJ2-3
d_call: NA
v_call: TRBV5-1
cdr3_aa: CASNFPRRQRGTDTQYF
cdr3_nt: TGCGCCAGCAACTTCCCCAGGAGGCAAAGGGGCACAGATACGCAGTATTTT

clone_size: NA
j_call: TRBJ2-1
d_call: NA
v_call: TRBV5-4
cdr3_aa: CASSAYEYSEQFF
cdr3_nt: TGTGCCAGCAGCGCGTATGAGTACAGTGAGCAGTTCTTC

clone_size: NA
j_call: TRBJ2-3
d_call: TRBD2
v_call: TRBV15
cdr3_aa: CATSSRTRDTDTQYF
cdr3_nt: TGTGCCACCAGCAGCAGGACTAGGGACACAGATACGCAGTATTTT

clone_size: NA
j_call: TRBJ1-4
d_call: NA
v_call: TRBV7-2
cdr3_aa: CASRLQVSEKLFF
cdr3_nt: TGTGCCAGCAGACTGCAAGTTTCGGAAAAACTGTTTTTT

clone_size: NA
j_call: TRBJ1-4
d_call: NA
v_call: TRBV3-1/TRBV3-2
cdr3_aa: CASSQEWEKLFF
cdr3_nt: TGTGCCAGCAGCCAAGAATGGGAAAAACTGTTTTTT

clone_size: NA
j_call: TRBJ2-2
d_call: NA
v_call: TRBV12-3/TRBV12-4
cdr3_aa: CASSGTGGELFF
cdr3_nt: TGTGCCAGCAGCGGTACAGGGGGGGAGCTGTTTTTT

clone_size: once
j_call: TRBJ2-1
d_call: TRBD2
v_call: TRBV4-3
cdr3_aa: CASSQVAGGSNEQFF
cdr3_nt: TGCGCCAGCAGCCAAGTTGCGGGAGGGTCAAATGAGCAGTTCTTC

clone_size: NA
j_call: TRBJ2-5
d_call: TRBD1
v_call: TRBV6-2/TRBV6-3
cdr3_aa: CASSYPRDRAETQYF
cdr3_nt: TGTGCCAGCAGTTATCCTCGGGACAGGGCTGAGACCCAGTACTTC

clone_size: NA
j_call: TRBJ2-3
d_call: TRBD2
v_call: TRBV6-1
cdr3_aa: CASSEAPGLASDTQYF
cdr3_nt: TGTGCCAGCAGTGAAGCGCCGGGACTAGCATCGGATACGCAGTATTTT

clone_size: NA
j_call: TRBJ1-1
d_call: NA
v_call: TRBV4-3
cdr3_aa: CASSQAPHHRGRWGYTEAFF
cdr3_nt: TGCGCCAGCAGCCAAGCCCCCCACCACCGGGGGAGATGGGGATACACTGAAGCTTTCTTT

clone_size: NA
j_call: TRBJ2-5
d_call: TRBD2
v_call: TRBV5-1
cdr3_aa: CASSWGLAGGQETQYF
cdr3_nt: TGCGCCAGCAGCTGGGGACTAGCGGGGGGACAAGAGACCCAGTACTTC

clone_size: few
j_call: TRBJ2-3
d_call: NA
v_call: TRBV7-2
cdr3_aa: CASSSTYQETDTQYF
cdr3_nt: TGTGCCAGCAGCTCCACCTACCAGGAGACAGATACGCAGTATTTT

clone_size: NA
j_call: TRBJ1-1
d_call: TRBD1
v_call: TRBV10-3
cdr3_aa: CAIRAGGMLNTEAFF
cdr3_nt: TGTGCCATCAGGGCAGGGGGTATGTTGAACACTGAAGCTTTCTTT